The 22 T cell receptor beta chains listed next were all sequenced from one sample in a study of blood T cell repertoires in COVID-19. Here immunoSEQ multiplex PCR was the method, and the copy in TCRdb shows in-frame clones only, minus some. The sample holds 150,000 or so clones; approximately 88% are singletons and the top ten take roughly 13%. Sequencing was performed on PBMCs or T cells enriched from blood (not recorded which). The receptors originated from a woman aged 60 to 75 who had recovered from COVID-19.

Here the CDR3 reads CASSLQRGMNTGELFF. In DNA form, the CDR3 reads TGTGCCAGCAGCTTGCAAAGAGGGATGAACACCGGGGAGCTGTTTTTT. The V gene is TRBV5-8, the J gene TRBJ2-2; tentatively, D is TRBD2 (5 bases). Trimming removed 1 base at V and 1 base at J, with 11 bases between. Germline V gene data show CDR1 as SGHTS and CDR2 as YDEGEE. This CDR3 region has 16 residues. The full variable domain, completed using reference TRBV5-8 and TRBJ2-2, is EAGVTQSPTHLIKTRGQQATLRCSPISGHTSVYWYQQALGLGLQFLLWYDEGEERNRGNFPPRFSGRQFPNYSSELNVNALELEDSALYLCASSLQRGMNTGELFFGEGSRLTVL.

The sample holds one count of this clone. V is TRBV3-1 (or the pseudogene TRBV3-2) and J is TRBJ1-2, with 9 bases identical to TRBD1. The CDR3 totals 14 residues. With V trimmed by 2 bases and J by 7 bases, 5 bases remained unmatched. The germline gives CDR1 LGHDT, CDR2 YNNKEL (reference sequence). CDR3 nucleotide sequence: TGTGCCAGCAGCCAATGGACAGGGGAATCTGGCTACACCTTC. The encoded protein is CASSQWTGESGYTF.

The chain uses TRBV7-9 and TRBJ2-1; a possible D gene is TRBD1 (5 bases). CDR3 size: 15 residues. V lost 3 bases to trimming and J lost 6 bases, with 15 bases between them. Germline CDR1 and CDR2: SEHNR and FQNEAQ (reference sequence). The CDR3 here is CASSLAGSLSNEQFF. The CDR3 DNA follows: TGTGCCAGCAGCTTGGCAGGGTCTTTAAGCAATGAGCAGTTCTTC.

The chain couples TRBV19 to TRBJ2-2, with D possibly being TRBD2 (5 bases). The CDR3 extends over 12 amino acids. The germline gives CDR1 LNHDA, CDR2 SQIVND (reference sequence). Between the trimmed V and J ends, which lost 10 bases and 6 bases, there was a span of 12 bases. Here the CDR3 DNA reads TGTGCCACCCGCCCGGAGGCCGGGGAGCTGTTTTTT. It is translated as CATRPEAGELFF.

V usage is TRBV5-1 and J usage is TRBJ1-6; possibly TRBD1 for D (6 bases). The V end lost 2 bases, the J end lost 7 bases, and 19 bases lay between the germline ends. This CDR3 contains 17 residues. Germline V gene data show CDR1 as SGHRS and CDR2 as YFSETQ. The DNA for the CDR3 is TGCGCCAGCAGCTTATCACAGGGTTGGGATGTGAATTCACCCCTCCACTTT. Its translation: CASSLSQGWDVNSPLHF. The whole variable domain, filled in from reference TRBV5-1 and TRBJ1-6, reads KAGVTQTPRYLIKTRGQQVTLSCSPISGHRSVSWYQQTPGQGLQFLFEYFSETQRNKGNFPGRFSGRQFSNSRSEMNVSTLELGDSALYLCASSLSQGWDVNSPLHFGNGTRLTVT.

In this sample, this clone turned up a few times. The chain couples TRBV18 to TRBJ2-7; 7 bases fit TRBD1. Germline-derived CDR1 and CDR2 are KGHSH and LQKENI. The V and J ends lost 6 bases and 3 bases, in that order; junction bases with no gene match: 5. This CDR3 is 13 amino acids long. The CDR3 DNA sequence: TGTGCCAGCTCGTCTGGGACAGACTACGAGCAGTACTTC. Its translation is CASSSGTDYEQYF.

The chain couples TRBV5-1 to TRBJ2-5, with TRBD2 identical over 13 bases. The ends lost 4 bases at V and 5 bases at J; junction bases unmatched: 5. The CDR3 spans 15 residues. Per germline, CDR1 SGHRS and CDR2 YFSETQ. The CDR3 nucleotides are TGCGCCAGCAGCACTAGCGGGGGGGCCGCGGAGACCCAGTACTTC. Translation gives CASSTSGGAAETQYF.

The rearrangement links TRBV18 to TRBJ2-5; D is uncertain. V lost 5 bases to trimming and J lost 5 bases, with 6 bases between them. The CDR3 sequence is 11 residues long. Germline CDR1 KGHSH, CDR2 LQKENI. The CDR3 sequence is CASSGQETQYF. CDR3 in DNA: TGTGCCAGCTCAGGGCAGGAGACCCAGTACTTC.

The rearrangement joins TRBV5-1 to TRBJ2-2; tentatively, D is TRBD1 (5 bases). V gave up 3 bases and J gave up 2 bases, with 8 bases separating them. The CDR3 spans 14 residues. Germline assignment: CDR1 SGHRS and CDR2 YFSETQ. This CDR3 reads CASSYDSNTGELFF. CDR3 sequence (DNA): TGCGCCAGCAGCTATGACAGCAACACCGGGGAGCTGTTTTTT.

This clone turned up a few times. This chain connects TRBV7-2 to TRBJ1-6; D is unclear. This CDR3 contains 14 residues. CDR1 is SGHTA, CDR2 FQGNSA, per germline. The V gene lost 3 bases and the J gene lost 10 bases, with 13 bases spanning the gap. For the CDR3, the DNA is TGTGCCAGCAGCTTCACCAATCAGGCGTCACCCCTCCACTTT. As protein: CASSFTNQASPLHF.

The chain couples TRBV3-1 (or the pseudogene TRBV3-2) to TRBJ2-7; TRBD2 matches 8 bases. The CDR3 has 14 amino acids. With V trimmed by 4 bases and J by 6 bases, 8 bases remained unmatched. Germline values: CDR1 LGHDT, CDR2 YNNKEL (reference sequence). Here the CDR3 DNA reads TGTGCCAGCAGCCTAGCGGGATCCTCCCGCGAGCAGTACTTC. It yields the protein CASSLAGSSREQYF.

This chain joins TRBV29-1 and TRBJ1-2; D uncertain. Germline V gene lookup returns CDR1 SQVTM and CDR2 ANQGSEA. Trimming took 4 bases from V and 3 from J, leaving 6 bases between them. The CDR3 spans 11 residues. The CDR3 loop is CSVGQDYGYTF. CDR3 nucleotide sequence: TGCAGCGTTGGGCAGGACTATGGCTACACCTTC.

The chain recombines TRBV29-1 with TRBJ1-1; 8 bases are a match to TRBD1. Germline trimming cut 7 bases from V and 5 bases from J; bases unmatched to any gene: 15. The CDR3 spans 15 residues. Germline lookup yields CDR1 SQVTM and CDR2 ANQGSEA. The CDR3: CSATLPDRGGTEAFF. The CDR3 DNA follows: TGCAGCGCAACCCTACCTGACAGGGGTGGGACTGAAGCTTTCTTT.

The chain has TRBV5-1 and TRBJ2-5; 10 nucleotides agree with TRBD2. CDR1 SGHRS and CDR2 YFSETQ come from the germline V gene. The trim removed 0 bases at V and 7 bases at J, leaving 0 bases unmatched. The CDR3 length is 13 residues. The CDR3 DNA reads TGCGCCAGCAGCTTGGAGCGGGGGGGGACCCAGTACTTC. This codes for CASSLERGGTQYF.

This rearrangement joins TRBV2 to TRBJ1-3, with D unclear. The germline V gene has CDR1 SNHLY and CDR2 FYNNEI. V was trimmed by 7 bases and J by 4 bases, leaving 17 bases between them. The length of the CDR3 is 15 residues. As DNA, the CDR3 is TGTGCCAGCATTCTAGGAACGGGAGAAGGAAACACCATATATTTT. Translating gives CASILGTGEGNTIYF.

The CDR3 bases are TGTGCCTTCCGGGACAGGGGTGTTCGCTATGGCTACACCTTC. This encodes CAFRDRGVRYGYTF. The gene calls are TRBV30 and TRBJ1-2, with TRBD1 matching over 10 bases. The V and J ends lost 7 bases and 4 bases, in that order; junction bases with no gene match: 9. Germline V gives CDR1 GTSNPN, CDR2 SVGIG (reference sequence). CDR3 length equals 14 residues.

A single count supports this clone. The chain employs TRBV5-4 and TRBJ2-1; 8 nucleotides match TRBD2. This CDR3 spans 17 amino acids. Per germline, CDR1 SGHNT and CDR2 YYREEE (reference sequence). V lost 1 base and J lost 4; bases outside the gene matches: 10. CDR3 sequence (DNA): TGTGCCAGCAGCTTGTCGGGCGGGGGGCGCGTGTACAATGAGCAGTTCTTC. This encodes CASSLSGGGRVYNEQFF.

This chain joins TRBV6-5 and TRBJ1-3; the D gene is possibly TRBD1 (5 bases). Trimming left V 6 bases short and J 4 bases short, with 13 bases between. Germline CDR1 is MNHEY and CDR2 is SVGAGI. CDR3 size: 14 residues. CDR3 sequence reads: CASSRGASGNTIYF. The CDR3 DNA is TGTGCCAGCAGCCGTGGGGCATCGGGAAACACCATATATTTT.

This clone was counted a single time. The rearrangement joins TRBV7-9 to TRBJ1-3, with D hard to call. The V gene's germline CDR1 is SEHNR and CDR2 FQNEAQ (reference sequence). The CDR3 has 13 residues. V gave up 5 bases and J gave up 0 bases, with 5 bases separating them. CDR3 sequence reads: CASSRDSGNTIYF. DNA of the CDR3: TGTGCCAGCAGCCGGGACTCTGGAAACACCATATATTTT.

The chain employs TRBV7-3 and TRBJ2-7, with D possibly matching TRBD1 (6 bases). Trimming cost V 5 bases and J 6 bases, with 11 bases left between them. Germline values: CDR1 SGHTA, CDR2 FQGTGA. This CDR3 region has 12 residues. The CDR3 region is CASSLGGGEQYF. CDR3 in DNA: TGTGCCAGCAGCCTTGGGGGCGGCGAGCAGTACTTC.

This CDR3 is CASSFEATTDTQYF. The CDR3 region has the DNA TGTGCCAGCAGCTTCGAAGCTACCACAGATACGCAGTATTTT. The rearrangement joins TRBV11-2 to TRBJ2-3; D gene unclear. Deletions cut 3 bases from V and 2 bases from J, with 9 bases between. The CDR3 has 14 residues. Germline values: CDR1 SGHAT, CDR2 FQNNGV.

The CDR3 nucleotides read TGTGCCAGCTCACCCGGGGTTAATTCACCCCTCCACTTT. Translation gives CASSPGVNSPLHF. The genes are TRBV18 and TRBJ1-6; D is uncertain. V was shortened by 3 bases and J by 6 bases, with 6 bases between the two germline ends. Germline V lookup: CDR1 KGHSH, CDR2 LQKENI. The CDR3 spans 13 residues.